These T cell receptor beta chains were read from a single sample in a study of T-cell reconstitution after alpha-beta-depleted transplantation in children. TCRdb processed the PCR reads anew with MiXCR; each CDR3 protein has one entry. This repertoire shows about 60,000 distinct CDR3 sequences, 40% to 55% found once; its top ten account for 98%. Sample: PBMCs, mostly from graft donor cells, taken 360 days after TCRalphabeta/CD19-depleted stem cell transplant. These receptors all come from a male patient aged 10 to 17 who had a stem cell transplant for acute lymphoblastic leukemia, so the T cells may come from the graft donor. CDR3s include the opening cysteine and the closing phenylalanine or tryptophan. Each record gives: CDR3 DNA, CDR3 protein, D gene, V gene, J gene, clone size. A D gene is named only where the DNA matches it firmly. Only some rows state a clone size, as once, few, many or a class for expanded clones.

CDR3nt: TGTGCCAGCAGCCCGGAGAGTTGGACTAGCGGGTCACCAGATACGCAGTATTTT
CDR3aa: CASSPESWTSGSPDTQYF
d_gene: TRBD2
v_gene: TRBV12-3/TRBV12-4
j_gene: TRBJ2-3
abundance: few

CDR3nt: TGTGCCATCATCTTGTCGGGGGGAACTGAAGCTTTCTTT
CDR3aa: CAIILSGGTEAFF
d_gene: -
v_gene: TRBV10-3
j_gene: TRBJ1-1
abundance: once

CDR3nt: TGTGCTAGCAGCTTAGTCGGTGGGGAGCTGTTTTTT
CDR3aa: CASSLVGGELFF
d_gene: -
v_gene: TRBV7-7
j_gene: TRBJ2-2
abundance: -

CDR3nt: TGTGCCACCAGTGATCCTAGCGGGGAGCCGAACACCGGGGAGCTGTTTTTT
CDR3aa: CATSDPSGEPNTGELFF
d_gene: TRBD2
v_gene: TRBV24-1
j_gene: TRBJ2-2
abundance: -

CDR3nt: TGCGCCAGCAGCCAAGGACAGTTTTACGAGCAGTACTTC
CDR3aa: CASSQGQFYEQYF
d_gene: -
v_gene: TRBV4-3
j_gene: TRBJ2-7
abundance: -

CDR3nt: TGTGCCACCAGTGCCTTAAGGCCGAACACCGGGGAGCTGTTTTTT
CDR3aa: CATSALRPNTGELFF
d_gene: -
v_gene: TRBV24-1
j_gene: TRBJ2-2
abundance: -

CDR3nt: TGTGCCAGCAGTTTGGGCGGGACAGGGAACAATGAGCAGTTCTTC
CDR3aa: CASSLGGTGNNEQFF
d_gene: TRBD1
v_gene: TRBV12-3/TRBV12-4
j_gene: TRBJ2-1
abundance: few

CDR3nt: TGTGCCAGCAGTCTAACCGGACTCCAGGGAGGCGAGCAGTACTTC
CDR3aa: CASSLTGLQGGEQYF
d_gene: -
v_gene: TRBV28
j_gene: TRBJ2-7
abundance: few

CDR3nt: TGCAGTGCCGAGGAGGGGGGAGAGTACGAGCAGTACTTC
CDR3aa: CSAEEGGEYEQYF
d_gene: -
v_gene: TRBV20-1
j_gene: TRBJ2-7
abundance: -

CDR3nt: TGTGCCAGCAGGGGAGGGAGCGGGGGGGCCTTCCCCTACAATGAGCAGTTCTTC
CDR3aa: CASRGGSGGAFPYNEQFF
d_gene: TRBD2
v_gene: TRBV12-3/TRBV12-4
j_gene: TRBJ2-1
abundance: -

CDR3nt: TGTGCCATCAGTGAGGACCACCAAGAGACCCAGTACTTC
CDR3aa: CAISEDHQETQYF
d_gene: -
v_gene: TRBV10-3
j_gene: TRBJ2-5
abundance: -